The subject of this entry is one T cell receptor beta chain. In the original workflow: Using reference gene primer amplification, nucleated cell counts were estimated. TCRdb's copy holds only in-frame clones and misses some; the assay was immunoSEQ multiplex PCR. The V and J calls and clone size were taken over from that table, and D and trimming were inferred from the DNA. In the table there are about 100,000 clones, around four fifths of which are singletons. This entry belongs to a study of blood T cell repertoires in COVID-19. The wider study: Acute and convalescent COVID-19 specimens originated in the United States, Italy and Spain.

The CDR3 runs to 15 residues. Germline loops: CDR1 SEHNR, CDR2 FQNEAQ (reference sequence). J lost 0 bases, V lost 7 bases, and 6 bases had no gene match. This clonotype was sampled from a man in his forties or fifties with active or convalescent COVID-19. The sequenced sample was peripheral blood. The chain couples TRBV7-9 to TRBJ2-3; 8 bases align to TRBD2. The CDR3 DNA is TGTGCCAGCATCCTTTCGGGAGGGAGCACAGATACGCAGTATTTT. Amino acid sequence: CASILSGGSTDTQYF.